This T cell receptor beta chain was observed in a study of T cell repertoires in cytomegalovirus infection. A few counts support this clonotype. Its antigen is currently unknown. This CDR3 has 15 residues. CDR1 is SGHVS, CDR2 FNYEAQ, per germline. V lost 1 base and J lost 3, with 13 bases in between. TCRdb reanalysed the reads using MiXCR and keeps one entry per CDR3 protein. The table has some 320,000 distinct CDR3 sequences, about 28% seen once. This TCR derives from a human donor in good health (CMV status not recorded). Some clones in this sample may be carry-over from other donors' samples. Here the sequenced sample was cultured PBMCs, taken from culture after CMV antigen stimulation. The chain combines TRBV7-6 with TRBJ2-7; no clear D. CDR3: CASSLGMLSGYEQYF. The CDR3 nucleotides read TGTGCCAGCAGCTTAGGGATGCTCTCCGGCTACGAGCAGTACTTC.